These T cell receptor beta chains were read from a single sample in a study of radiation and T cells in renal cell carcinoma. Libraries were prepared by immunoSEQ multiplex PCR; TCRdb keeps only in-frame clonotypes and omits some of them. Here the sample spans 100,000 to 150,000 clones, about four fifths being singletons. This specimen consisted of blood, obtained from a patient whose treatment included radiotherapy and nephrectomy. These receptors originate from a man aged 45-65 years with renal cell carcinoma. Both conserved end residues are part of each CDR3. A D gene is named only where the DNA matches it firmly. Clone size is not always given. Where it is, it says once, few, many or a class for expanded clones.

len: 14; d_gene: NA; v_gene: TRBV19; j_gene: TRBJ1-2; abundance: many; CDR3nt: TGTGCCAGTAGTATAATGTGGGGGAACTATGGCTACACCTTC; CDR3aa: CASSIMWGNYGYTF
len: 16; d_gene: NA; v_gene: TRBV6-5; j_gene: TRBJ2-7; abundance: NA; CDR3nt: TGTGCCAGCAGTTACGTCTCGTCTCCTGGGTCCTACGAGCAGTACTTC; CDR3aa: CASSYVSSPGSYEQYF
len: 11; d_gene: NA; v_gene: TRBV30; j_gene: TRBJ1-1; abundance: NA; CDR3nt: TGTGCCTGGTCCGGGGGGCCTGAAGCTTTCTTT; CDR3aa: CAWSGGPEAFF
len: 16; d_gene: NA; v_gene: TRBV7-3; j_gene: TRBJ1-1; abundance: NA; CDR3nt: TGTGCCAGCAGCTTAAACTCGCAGGGAATGAACACTGAAGCTTTCTTT; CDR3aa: CASSLNSQGMNTEAFF
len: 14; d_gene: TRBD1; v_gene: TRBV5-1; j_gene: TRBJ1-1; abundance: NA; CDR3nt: TGCGCCAGCAGCGGACAGGGGGCGAGCACTGAAGCTTTCTTT; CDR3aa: CASSGQGASTEAFF
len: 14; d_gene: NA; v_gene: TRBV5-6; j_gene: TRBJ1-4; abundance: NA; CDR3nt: TGTGCCAGCAGCTTAGACGGAAATAATGAAAAACTGTTTTTT; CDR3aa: CASSLDGNNEKLFF
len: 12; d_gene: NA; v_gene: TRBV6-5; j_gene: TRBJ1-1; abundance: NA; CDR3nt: TGTGCCAGCAGTTTTCCCCTGAGGGAAGCTTTCTTT; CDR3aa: CASSFPLREAFF
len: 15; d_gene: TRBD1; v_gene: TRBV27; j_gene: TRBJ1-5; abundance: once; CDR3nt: TGTGCCAGCAGTCTTGGGACAGGTCGGAATCAGCCCCAGCATTTT; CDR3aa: CASSLGTGRNQPQHF
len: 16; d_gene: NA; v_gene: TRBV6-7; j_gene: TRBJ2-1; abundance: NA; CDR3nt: TGTGCCAGCAGTTACTCTCTCGCTACCATCTACAATGAGCAGTTCTTC; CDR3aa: CASSYSLATIYNEQFF
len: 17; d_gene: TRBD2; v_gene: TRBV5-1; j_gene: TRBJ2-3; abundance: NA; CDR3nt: TGCGCCAGCAACGCCTTTATAGCGGGAGGGCCGGTAGATACGCAGTATTTT; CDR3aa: CASNAFIAGGPVDTQYF